These 19 T cell receptor beta chains were sequenced from one sample in a study of T cell responses to AZD1222 COVID-19 vaccine. Profiling relied on immunoSEQ multiplex PCR, and the TCRdb table lists in-frame clones only, not all of them. The data contain some 150,000 clones, over 85% of them seen just once; the ten biggest clones take up roughly 1.7%. This specimen was peripheral blood, taken 28 days after the second AZD1222 dose. Every receptor here comes from an adult who received the AZD1222 COVID-19 vaccine.

V gene TRBV9 combines with J gene TRBJ2-5, with TRBD2 identical over 12 bases. The CDR3 loop spans 18 amino acids. V lost 2 bases to trimming and J lost 4 bases; unmatched junction nucleotides: 12. In germline, CDR1 is SGDLS, CDR2 YYNGEE. CDR3: CASSVGLAGFGLLETQYF. Written as DNA, the CDR3 is TGTGCCAGCAGCGTGGGACTAGCGGGTTTTGGCCTGCTAGAGACCCAGTACTTC.

The rearrangement joins TRBV4-1 to TRBJ2-1; 10 bases are a match to TRBD2. Germline values: CDR1 MGHRA, CDR2 YSYEKL. With V trimmed by 0 bases and J by 9 bases, 11 bases remained unmatched. This CDR3 spans 17 amino acids. The CDR3, as DNA: TGCGCCAGCAGCCAAGAGGGGAGGATAGCGGGAGGAGGTGAGCAGTTCTTC. It is translated as CASSQEGRIAGGGEQFF.

The rearrangement links TRBV4-2 to TRBJ2-7; 8 bases are a match to TRBD2. The CDR3 is 15 amino acids. V lost 4 bases and J lost 12; bases outside the gene matches: 17. Germline V gene data show CDR1 as LGHNA and CDR2 as YNFKEQ. CDR3 bases: TGTGCCAGCAGCCCCCTGGGAGCGGGAGTTCTTCTCCTGTACTTC. Amino acids: CASSPLGAGVLLLYF.

This chain uses TRBV24-1 with TRBJ2-7; 9 positions agree with TRBD1. Per germline, CDR1 KGHDR and CDR2 SFDVKD. V dropped 2 bases and J dropped 3; count of bases not matched to a gene: 7. The length of the CDR3 is 16 residues. In nucleotides, the CDR3 is TGTGCCACCAGTGATTCAGGACAGGGGCACCTCTACGAGCAGTACTTC. It yields the protein CATSDSGQGHLYEQYF.

The CDR3 sequence: CASSLTGRTEAFF. The CDR3 bases are TGTGCCAGCAGCCTCACAGGGCGGACTGAAGCTTTCTTT. V and J are TRBV11-2 and TRBJ1-1; tentative D call: TRBD1 (6 bases). Deletions cut 5 bases from V and 5 bases from J, with 12 bases between. Germline V lookup: CDR1 SGHAT, CDR2 FQNNGV. This CDR3 region has 13 residues.

The V and J genes are TRBV7-3 and TRBJ1-1; D may be TRBD1 (6 bases). Germline CDR1 SGHTA, CDR2 FQGTGA. V lost 2 bases, J lost 0 bases, and 10 bases lay in between. This CDR3 region has 15 residues. For the CDR3, the DNA is TGTGCCAGCAGCTTAGGAGGGGGTTTGAACACTGAAGCTTTCTTT. This codes for CASSLGGGLNTEAFF.

This clone was recorded only once. The junction differs from germline at one of its ends, possibly a read error. CDR3 DNA: TGTGCCAGCTGTTTATCCGGGACACGACTCTCTCTCTCCTCCTACGAGCAGTACTTC. Protein sequence: CASCLSGTRLSLSSYEQYF. The V call is TRBV27, the J call TRBJ2-7; D possibly corresponds to TRBD1 (6 bases). The CDR3 runs to 19 residues. Germline V gene sequence: CDR1 MNHEY, CDR2 SMNVEV (reference sequence).

The V call is TRBV19, the J call TRBJ2-3, with TRBD2 as a possible D gene (5 bases). This CDR3 is 15 amino acids long. The germline CDR1 and CDR2 sequences are LNHDA and SQIVND (reference sequence). With 6 bases removed from V and 1 base from J, the gap between germline ends came to 14 bases. The CDR3 DNA follows: TGTGCCAGTAGCCTAAACCCCGGGGGCACAGATACGCAGTATTTT. Encoded protein: CASSLNPGGTDTQYF.

The V call is TRBV7-2, the J call TRBJ2-5, with TRBD2 matching 7 bases. V lost 2 bases, J lost 5 bases, and 8 bases stayed unmatched. This CDR3 spans 15 amino acids. Germline V CDR1 and CDR2: SGHTA, FQGNSA. CDR3 coding DNA: TGTGCCAGCAGCTTAAATGGCGGGAGAATGGAGACCCAGTACTTC. Its protein product is CASSLNGGRMETQYF.

The chain joins TRBV4-1 to TRBJ2-5; D call uncertain. CDR1 is MGHRA and CDR2 is YSYEKL in the germline V gene. Trimming cost V 4 bases and J 4 bases, with 10 bases left between them. CDR3 length: 13 residues. This CDR3 reads CASSPRILETQYF. The CDR3 DNA reads as TGCGCCAGCAGCCCTCGCATTCTAGAGACCCAGTACTTC.

The chain joins TRBV4-1 to TRBJ1-2; a weak D match, TRBD1 (5 bases). The V gene lost 1 base and the J gene lost 5 bases, with 20 bases spanning the gap. The CDR3 runs 17 residues. CDR1 and CDR2 from the germline V gene are MGHRA and YSYEKL. CDR3 DNA sequence: TGCGCCAGCAGCCAAGCCCCGTTGGGACCCCTGGGGTATGGCTACACCTTC. This sequence encodes CASSQAPLGPLGYGYTF.

This clone turned up a few times. Germline and junction disagree at one end, which may indicate a read error. The chain uses TRBV2 and TRBJ1-3; 7 nucleotides agree with TRBD1. This CDR3 comprises 12 residues. Germline V gives CDR1 SNHLY, CDR2 FYNNEI. DNA for the CDR3: TGTGCCACCTCCCGGGACAGAAAAACCATATATTTT. This sequence encodes CATSRDRKTIYF.

V is TRBV6-7 and J is TRBJ2-7, with D possibly matching TRBD1 (6 bases). TRBV6-7 is identified as an open reading frame with a role that is uncertain. Trimming cost V 0 bases and J 6 bases, with 12 bases left between them. This CDR3 contains 14 residues. The CDR3 DNA reads as TGTGCCAGCAGTTACTCGTACCCGACAGGCGAGCAGTACTTC. Amino acids: CASSYSYPTGEQYF.

The gene calls are TRBV9 and TRBJ2-3; D might be TRBD2 (6 bases). V was cut by 3 bases and J by 6 bases, with 11 bases left in between. In germline, CDR1 is SGDLS, CDR2 YYNGEE. This CDR3 contains 13 residues. The CDR3 here is CASSASGRDTQYF. CDR3 DNA sequence: TGTGCCAGCAGCGCCAGCGGGCGGGATACGCAGTATTTT.

The chain carries TRBV7-9 and TRBJ2-4; D gene uncertain. V was cut by 5 bases and J by 4 bases, with 12 bases left in between. The V gene's germline CDR1 is SEHNR and CDR2 FQNEAQ (reference sequence). The CDR3 contains 14 residues. In nucleotides, the CDR3 is TGTGCCAGCAGCCCCGGGCAGGTTAAAAACATTCAGTACTTC. It yields the protein CASSPGQVKNIQYF.

V and J are TRBV19 and TRBJ2-1; D is perhaps TRBD2 (6 bases). The germline V gene encodes CDR1 LNHDA and CDR2 SQIVND (reference sequence). The CDR3 is 15 amino acids. Trimming shortened V by 3 bases and J by 8 bases, and 17 bases separated the two germline ends. In DNA form, the CDR3 reads TGTGCCAGTAGTATGAAGCGGGTGAGCCCGCATGAGCAGTTCTTC. Translation gives CASSMKRVSPHEQFF.

The chain uses TRBV3-1 (or the pseudogene TRBV3-2) and TRBJ2-3; possible D gene TRBD2, 6 bases. Trimming removed 5 bases from V and 5 bases from J, with 14 bases in between. From germline, CDR1 is LGHDT and CDR2 YNNKEL (reference sequence). This CDR3 has 14 amino acids. CDR3 residues: CASSSRLDLDTQYF. CDR3 DNA sequence: TGTGCCAGCAGCTCCCGACTAGACCTAGATACGCAGTATTTT.

The chain has TRBV18 and TRBJ1-4; 7 positions match TRBD1. From germline, CDR1 is KGHSH and CDR2 LQKENI. J lost 8 bases, V lost 5 bases, and 11 bases had no gene match. This CDR3 region has 15 residues. CDR3 sequence (DNA): TGTGCCAGCTCATCTTCACAGGGGCAGGCGGAAAAACTGTTTTTT. The encoded protein is CASSSSQGQAEKLFF.

The CDR3 DNA reads TGCAGCGTTGAATCAGGGACGAGCTATGGCTACACCTTC. Protein: CSVESGTSYGYTF. The chain recombines TRBV29-1 with TRBJ1-2; D is possibly TRBD1 (5 bases). The length of the CDR3 is 13 residues. Germline V gene data show CDR1 as SQVTM and CDR2 as ANQGSEA. The ends were cut back, 2 bases at V and 4 bases at J, with 11 bases in the middle.